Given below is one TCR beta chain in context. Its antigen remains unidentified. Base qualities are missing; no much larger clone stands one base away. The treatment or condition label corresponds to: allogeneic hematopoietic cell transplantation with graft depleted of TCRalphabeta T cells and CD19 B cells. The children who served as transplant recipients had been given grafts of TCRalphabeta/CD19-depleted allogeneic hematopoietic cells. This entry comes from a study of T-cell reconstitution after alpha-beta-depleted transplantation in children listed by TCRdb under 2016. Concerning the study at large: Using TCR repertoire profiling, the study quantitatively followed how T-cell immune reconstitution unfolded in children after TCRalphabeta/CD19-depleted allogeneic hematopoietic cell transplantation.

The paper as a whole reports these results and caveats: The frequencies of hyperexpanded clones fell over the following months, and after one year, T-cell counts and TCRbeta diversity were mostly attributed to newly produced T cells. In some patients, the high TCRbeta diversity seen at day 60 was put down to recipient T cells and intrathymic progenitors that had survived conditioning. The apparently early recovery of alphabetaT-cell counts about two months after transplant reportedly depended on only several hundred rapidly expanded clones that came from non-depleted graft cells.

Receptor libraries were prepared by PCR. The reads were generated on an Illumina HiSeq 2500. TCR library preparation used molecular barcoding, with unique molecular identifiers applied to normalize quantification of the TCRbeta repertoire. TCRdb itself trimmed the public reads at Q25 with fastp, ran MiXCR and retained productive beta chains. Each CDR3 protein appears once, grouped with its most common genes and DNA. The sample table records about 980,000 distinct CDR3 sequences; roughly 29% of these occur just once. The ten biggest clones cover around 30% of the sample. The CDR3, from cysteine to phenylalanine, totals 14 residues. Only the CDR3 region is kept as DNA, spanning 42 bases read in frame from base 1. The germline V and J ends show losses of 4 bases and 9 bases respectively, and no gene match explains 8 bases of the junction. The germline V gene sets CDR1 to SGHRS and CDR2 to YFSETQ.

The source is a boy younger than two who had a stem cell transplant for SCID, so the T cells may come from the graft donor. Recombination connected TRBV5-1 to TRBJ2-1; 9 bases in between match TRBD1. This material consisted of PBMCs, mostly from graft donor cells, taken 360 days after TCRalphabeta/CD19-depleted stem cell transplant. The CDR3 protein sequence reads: CASSKGQGLGEQFF. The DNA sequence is TGCGCCAGCAGCAAGGGACAGGGTCTCGGTGAGCAGTTCTTC. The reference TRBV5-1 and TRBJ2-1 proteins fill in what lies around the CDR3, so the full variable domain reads KAGVTQTPRYLIKTRGQQVTLSCSPISGHRSVSWYQQTPGQGLQFLFEYFSETQRNKGNFPGRFSGRQFSNSRSEMNVSTLELGDSALYLCASSKGQGLGEQFFGPGTRLTVL.